These 16 T cell receptor beta chains were all obtained from the same sample, sequenced in a study of early T cells in non-severe SARS-CoV-2 infection. From the 5' RACE reads, TCRdb called clonotypes with MiXCR, one entry per CDR3 protein. Among 45,000 to 65,000 distinct CDR3 sequences, 9% to 9.5% were seen once, and the ten largest hold 4.2%. What was sequenced was whole blood. All receptors derive from an adult who was a healthcare worker with PCR-confirmed SARS-CoV-2 infection or an uninfected control (not recorded which).

This clonotype was seen ten or more times. The gene calls are TRBV25-1 and TRBJ2-2; 8 bases fit TRBD2. This CDR3 region has 16 residues. Unmatched junction bases numbered 5, after V lost 2 bases and J lost 3 bases. The germline gives CDR1 MGHDK, CDR2 SYGVNS. The CDR3 nucleotides are TGTGCCAGCAGTGAAATACTAGCGGAGGACACCGGGGAGCTGTTTTTT. Amino acids: CASSEILAEDTGELFF.

This clonotype was seen a few times. The V gene is TRBV5-1, the J gene TRBJ2-3; 8 bases line up with TRBD2. The CDR3 extends over 16 amino acids. Germline V lookup: CDR1 SGHRS, CDR2 YFSETQ. V gave up 0 bases and J gave up 1 base; unmatched junction bases: 4. The CDR3 nucleotides are TGCGCCAGCAGCTTGGTTGCAGCGGGGGGCACAGATACGCAGTATTTT. Encoded protein: CASSLVAAGGTDTQYF.

The chain recombines TRBV27 with TRBJ1-2; 8 bases align to TRBD1. This CDR3 has 14 residues. The germline gives CDR1 MNHEY, CDR2 SMNVEV (reference sequence). After removal of 4 bases from V and 8 bases from J, the junction contained 9 bases not matched to a gene. CDR3 amino acids: CASSSTGVYGGYTF. CDR3 in DNA: TGTGCCAGCAGTTCGACAGGGGTCTATGGGGGCTACACCTTC.

This clonotype has at least ten counts. The J gene is TRBJ2-2, the V gene TRBV12-3 or TRBV12-4, with D unresolved. This CDR3 comprises 20 residues. Trimming stripped 3 bases from V and 3 bases from J, with 26 bases between. For the CDR3, the DNA is TGTGCCAGCAGTTTCCTAAATCTCCACCTGGGAAGGGCGGACACCGGGGAGCTGTTTTTT. Its protein product is CASSFLNLHLGRADTGELFF.

The chain is built from TRBV19 and TRBJ2-1; 10 bases fit TRBD2. There are 19 residues in the CDR3. Germline V gene sequence: CDR1 LNHDA, CDR2 SQIVND (reference sequence). Trimming removed 5 bases from V and 6 bases from J; junction bases left unmatched: 19. CDR3 sequence (DNA): TGTGCCAGTAGTCGCCTGACACCTTTTGGACTAGCGGATGGCAATGAGCAGTTCTTC. Its protein product is CASSRLTPFGLADGNEQFF.

This clonotype has at least ten counts. V usage is TRBV18 and J usage is TRBJ1-2; the D gene is possibly TRBD1 (6 bases). V was cut by 3 bases and J by 7 bases, with 18 bases left in between. CDR1 is KGHSH, CDR2 LQKENI, per germline. This CDR3 has 15 residues. CDR3 sequence reads: CASSPYGGAASGYTF. In DNA, the CDR3 is TGTGCCAGCTCACCTTACGGGGGCGCGGCTAGTGGCTACACCTTC.

The chain employs TRBV12-5 and TRBJ2-1; 10 bases agree with TRBD2. Germline loops: CDR1 LGHNT, CDR2 FRNRAP. V was clipped by 6 bases and J by 2 bases; unmatched bases: 4. The CDR3 totals 15 residues. The CDR3 region has the DNA TGTGCTAGTGGCCGGACTAGCGGCACCTACAATGAGCAGTTCTTC. Translated, it gives CASGRTSGTYNEQFF.

There are many counts of this clonotype. This chain connects TRBV10-2 to TRBJ2-7, with unresolved D. Deletions cut 5 bases from V and 1 base from J, with 15 bases between. The CDR3 contains 15 residues. Per the germline V gene, CDR1 is WSHSY and CDR2 is SAAADI. For the CDR3, the DNA is TGCGCCAGCAGTTTAACAGCGCTTCCTTCCTACGAGCAGTACTTC. Translated: CASSLTALPSYEQYF.

Details on this clonotype: A junction end diverges from the germline sequence, so it may reflect a read error. The rearrangement joins TRBV29-1 to TRBJ2-7; TRBD1 might be the D (5 bases). Germline lookup yields CDR1 SQVTM and CDR2 ANQGSEA. This CDR3 spans 8 amino acids. The CDR3 loop reads CSVGGSDF. The DNA of the CDR3 is TGCAGCGTTGGGGGCTCTGACTTC.

This clonotype has a count of ten or more. This chain links TRBV27 with TRBJ2-5; a weak D match, TRBD2 (6 bases). This CDR3 has 14 amino acids. CDR1 is MNHEY and CDR2 is SMNVEV in the germline V gene (reference sequence). V lost 6 bases and J lost 3, with 14 bases in between. Here the CDR3 DNA reads TGTGCCAGCAGCCCGCTTGGAGGGGAAGAGACCCAGTACTTC. Protein sequence: CASSPLGGEETQYF.

The chain is built from TRBV12-3 or TRBV12-4 and TRBJ2-3; D is perhaps TRBD2 (6 bases). This CDR3 has 18 residues. V lost 3 bases and J lost 0, with 19 bases in between. CDR3 region: CASSFGPRGGTSTDTQYF. The CDR3 nucleotides are TGTGCCAGCAGTTTCGGCCCAAGGGGTGGGACTAGCACAGATACGCAGTATTTT.

This clonotype occurred many times. V usage is TRBV7-2 and J usage is TRBJ2-5, with D perhaps assigned TRBD1 or TRBD2 (6 bases each). Germline CDR1 is SGHTA and CDR2 is FQGNSA. This CDR3 comprises 15 residues. The V and J ends lost 5 bases and 6 bases respectively, with 19 bases between them. CDR3: CASSPRGAGSKTQYF. In DNA, the CDR3 is TGTGCCAGCAGCCCTAGGGGGGCAGGGAGCAAGACCCAGTACTTC.

This clonotype showed up many times. The chain links TRBV27 to TRBJ1-2; 12 nucleotides align to TRBD1. V was clipped by 2 bases and J by 3 bases; unmatched bases: 7. This CDR3 is built from 17 residues. CDR1 and CDR2 (germline): MNHEY, SMNVEV (reference sequence). The CDR3 coding sequence is TGTGCCAGCAGTTTAATCGGGACAGGGGGCGCGGACTATGGCTACACCTTC. Translating it yields CASSLIGTGGADYGYTF.

The genes are TRBV29-1 and TRBJ2-7; perhaps TRBD1 as D (6 bases). This CDR3 spans 12 amino acids. Germline V CDR1 and CDR2: SQVTM, ANQGSEA. V lost 7 bases, J lost 3 bases, and 13 bases lay in between. The DNA for the CDR3 is TGCAGCGCCCTGACAGGTCGCTACGAGCAGTACTTC. Protein product: CSALTGRYEQYF.

This chain joins TRBV10-3 and TRBJ2-1; D is possibly TRBD1 or TRBD2 (7 bases each). The germline gives CDR1 ENHRY, CDR2 SYGVKD. The CDR3 is 14 residues long. The ends were cut back, 10 bases at V and 6 bases at J, with 19 bases in the middle. The DNA of the CDR3 is TGTGCCACCCGGGGAGACAGGGAGGGCAATGAGCAGTTCTTC. Its translation is CATRGDREGNEQFF.

The genes are TRBV7-8 and TRBJ2-7; perhaps TRBD2 as D (6 bases). The CDR3 contains 14 residues. The V and J ends lost 1 base and 3 bases respectively, with 10 bases between them. From germline, CDR1 is SGHVS and CDR2 FQNEAQ. CDR3 bases: TGTGCCAGCAGCTTAGTGGCGGGGAGCTACGAGCAGTACTTC. Residues: CASSLVAGSYEQYF.